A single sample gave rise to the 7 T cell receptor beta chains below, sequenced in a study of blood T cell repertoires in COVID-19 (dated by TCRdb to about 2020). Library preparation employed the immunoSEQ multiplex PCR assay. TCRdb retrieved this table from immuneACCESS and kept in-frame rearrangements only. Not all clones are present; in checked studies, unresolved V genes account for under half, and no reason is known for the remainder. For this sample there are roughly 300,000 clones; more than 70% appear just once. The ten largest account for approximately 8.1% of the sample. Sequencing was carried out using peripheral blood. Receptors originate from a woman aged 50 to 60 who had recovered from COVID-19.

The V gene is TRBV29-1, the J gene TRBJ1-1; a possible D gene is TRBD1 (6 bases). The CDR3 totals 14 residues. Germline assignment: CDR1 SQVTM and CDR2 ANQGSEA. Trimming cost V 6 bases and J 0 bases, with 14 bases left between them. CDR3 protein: CSVKTGPVNTEAFF. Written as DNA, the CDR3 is TGCAGCGTCAAGACAGGACCCGTGAACACTGAAGCTTTCTTT.

In nucleotides, the CDR3 is TGCAGCGTACAGACAGGGGGCTTAGGGGCTTTCTTT. This sequence encodes CSVQTGGLGAFF. This chain joins TRBV29-1 and TRBJ1-1, with 10 bases aligning to TRBD1. V trimming: 6 bases; J trimming: 11 bases; junction bases outside the gene matches: 9. The germline CDR1 and CDR2 sequences are SQVTM and ANQGSEA. This CDR3 contains 12 residues.

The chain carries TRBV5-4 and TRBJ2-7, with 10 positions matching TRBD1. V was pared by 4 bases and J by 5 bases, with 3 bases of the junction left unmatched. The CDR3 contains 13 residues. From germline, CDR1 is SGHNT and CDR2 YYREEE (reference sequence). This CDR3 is CASSRTGGNEQYF. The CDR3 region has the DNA TGTGCCAGCAGCCGGACAGGGGGTAACGAGCAGTACTTC. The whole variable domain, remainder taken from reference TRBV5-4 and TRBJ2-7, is ETGVTQSPTHLIKTRGQQVTLRCSSQSGHNTVSWYQQALGQGPQFIFQYYREEENGRGNFPPRFSGLQFPNYSSELNVNALELDDSALYLCASSRTGGNEQYFGPGTRLTVT.

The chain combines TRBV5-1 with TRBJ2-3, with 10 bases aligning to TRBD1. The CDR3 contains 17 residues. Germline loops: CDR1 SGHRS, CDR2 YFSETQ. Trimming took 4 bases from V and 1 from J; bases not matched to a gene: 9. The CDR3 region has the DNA TGCGCCAGCAGCGAAGACAGGGGGCCCCGAGGCACAGATACGCAGTATTTT. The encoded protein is CASSEDRGPRGTDTQYF.

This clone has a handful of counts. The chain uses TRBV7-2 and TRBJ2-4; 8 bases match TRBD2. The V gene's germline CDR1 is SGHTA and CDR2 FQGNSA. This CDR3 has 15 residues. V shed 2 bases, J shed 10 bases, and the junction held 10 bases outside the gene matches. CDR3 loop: CASSLKSGGPGIQYF. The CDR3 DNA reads TGTGCCAGCAGCTTAAAATCGGGAGGGCCAGGGATTCAGTACTTC.

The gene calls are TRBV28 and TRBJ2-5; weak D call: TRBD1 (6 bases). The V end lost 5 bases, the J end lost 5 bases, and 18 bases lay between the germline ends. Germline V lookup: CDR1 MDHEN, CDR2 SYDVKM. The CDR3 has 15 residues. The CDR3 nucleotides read TGTGCCAGCAGTCATCGGGACATCGCCCGGGAGACCCAGTACTTC. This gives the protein CASSHRDIARETQYF.

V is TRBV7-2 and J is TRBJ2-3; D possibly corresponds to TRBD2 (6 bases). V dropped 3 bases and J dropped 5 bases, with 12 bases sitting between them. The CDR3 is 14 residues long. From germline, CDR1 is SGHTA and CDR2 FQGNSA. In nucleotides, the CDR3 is TGTGCCAGCAGCTTCCGGGGGAGCCTAGATACGCAGTATTTT. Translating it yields CASSFRGSLDTQYF.